Following are 17 T cell receptor beta chains from one sample sequenced in a study of shared clonotypes between healthy human individuals. The assay was immunoSEQ multiplex PCR, and TCRdb's table has in-frame clones only and misses some. The sample includes a few hundred thousand clones, approximately 70% of them seen just once. Source material: memory CD4+ T cells sorted from blood. Indicated subset: CD45RA-negative fraction. The receptors were sampled from a man under 40 in good health.

This clone was observed a handful of times. The chain recombines TRBV28 with TRBJ1-1; the D is unclear. Germline CDR1 is MDHEN and CDR2 is SYDVKM. This CDR3 has 17 amino acids. V dropped 6 bases and J dropped 5 bases, with 25 bases sitting between them. Here the CDR3 reads CASSKSRTESTRTEAFF. CDR3 nucleotide sequence: TGTGCCAGCAGCAAATCGAGGACGGAATCCACCCGTACTGAAGCTTTCTTT. Filled out from reference TRBV28 and TRBJ1-1, the complete variable domain reads DVKVTQSSRYLVKRTGEKVFLECVQDMDHENMFWYRQDPGLGLRLIYFSYDVKMKEKGDIPEGYSVSREKKERFSLILESASTNQTSMYLCASSKSRTESTRTEAFFGQGTRLTVV.

The chain couples TRBV11-2 to TRBJ2-7, with 9 bases that match TRBD1. This CDR3 has 13 residues. V shed 5 bases and J 6 bases; nucleotides not matched to a gene: 5. Germline V gene sequence: CDR1 SGHAT, CDR2 FQNNGV. The CDR3 nucleotides read TGTGCCAGCAGCCTTTGGACAGGGGCCGAGCAGTACTTC. Translating it yields CASSLWTGAEQYF.

The chain has TRBV15 and TRBJ2-5; D ambiguous. The germline V and J ends were trimmed by 0 bases and 3 bases, with 11 bases remaining between them. The germline CDR1 and CDR2 sequences are LNHNV and YYDKDF (reference sequence). The CDR3 is 15 amino acids. CDR3 sequence reads: CATSRDTMGKETQYF. CDR3 nucleotide sequence: TGTGCCACCAGCAGAGATACGATGGGGAAAGAGACCCAGTACTTC.

The V call is TRBV29-1, the J call TRBJ2-1; D is unresolved. The CDR3 runs 13 residues. Germline loops: CDR1 SQVTM, CDR2 ANQGSEA. V lost 3 bases, J lost 1 base, and 7 bases lay in between. The DNA for the CDR3 is TGCAGCGTTGATGAACTATCCTACAATGAGCAGTTCTTC. This gives the protein CSVDELSYNEQFF.

The chain links TRBV25-1 to TRBJ2-4, with 7 bases matching TRBD1. V lost 6 bases to trimming and J lost 8 bases; unmatched junction nucleotides: 7. The CDR3 has 13 residues. Germline loops: CDR1 MGHDK, CDR2 SYGVNS. CDR3: CASRWTGEDIQYF. The DNA for the CDR3 is TGTGCCAGCAGGTGGACAGGAGAGGACATTCAGTACTTC.

This chain links TRBV7-9 with TRBJ2-1, with 7 positions matching TRBD2. V trimming: 0 bases; J trimming: 9 bases; junction bases outside the gene matches: 5. The CDR3 has 14 residues. Germline V gene sequence: CDR1 SEHNR, CDR2 FQNEAQ (reference sequence). The CDR3 protein is CASSLAGASGEQFF. For the CDR3, the DNA is TGTGCCAGCAGCTTAGCCGGGGCTAGCGGTGAGCAGTTCTTC. Full variable domain (missing parts from reference TRBV7-9 and TRBJ2-1): DTGVSQNPRHKITKRGQNVTFRCDPISEHNRLYWYRQTLGQGPEFLTYFQNEAQLEKSRLLSDRFSAERPKGSFSTLEIQRTEQGDSAMYLCASSLAGASGEQFFGPGTRLTVL.

The V call is TRBV5-6, the J call TRBJ1-3; possibly TRBD1 for D (6 bases). CDR1 and CDR2 from the germline V gene are SGHDT and YYEEEE. This CDR3 region has 17 residues. V gave up 4 bases and J gave up 5 bases, with 22 bases separating them. The CDR3 DNA follows: TGTGCCAGCAGCCACTATTCGACAGGCCAGAGTAGAAACACCATATATTTT. Protein product: CASSHYSTGQSRNTIYF.

The chain combines TRBV4-1 with TRBJ1-4; the D is unclear. Germline V gene data show CDR1 as MGHRA and CDR2 as YSYEKL. V lost 0 bases to trimming and J lost 7 bases, with 15 bases between them. The CDR3 runs 16 residues. Here the CDR3 reads CASSQDREGWGEKLFF. CDR3 DNA sequence: TGCGCCAGCAGCCAAGATCGTGAGGGTTGGGGTGAAAAACTGTTTTTT.

The chain carries TRBV21-1 and TRBJ2-7. TRBV21-1 is reported as a pseudogene. This CDR3 has 15 residues. The CDR3 DNA is TGTGCCAGCAGCCACACCTCTAACCGTTCCTACGAGCAGTACTTC. Its translation: CASSHTSNRSYEQYF.

The chain joins TRBV10-2 to TRBJ2-4; a weak D match, TRBD1 (6 bases). The CDR3 has 15 residues. The germline V and J ends were trimmed by 8 bases and 0 bases, with 14 bases remaining between them. CDR1 is WSHSY, CDR2 SAAADI, per germline. The CDR3: CASRNRDLAKNIQYF. The CDR3, as DNA: TGCGCCAGCCGAAACAGGGATTTAGCCAAAAACATTCAGTACTTC.

The chain carries TRBV2 and TRBJ1-1; possible D gene TRBD1, 6 bases. Germline V gene data show CDR1 as SNHLY and CDR2 as FYNNEI. The CDR3 extends over 14 amino acids. V lost 8 bases and J lost 1, with 14 bases in between. CDR3 in DNA: TGTGCCAGCGGCATTGGACAGAGGAACACTGAAGCTTTCTTT. Encoded protein: CASGIGQRNTEAFF. Full variable domain (remainder filled in from reference TRBV2 and TRBJ1-1): EPEVTQTPSHQVTQMGQEVILRCVPISNHLYFYWYRQILGQKVEFLVSFYNNEISEKSEIFDDQFSVERPDGSNFTLKIRSTKLEDSAMYFCASGIGQRNTEAFFGQGTRLTVV.

CDR3 residues: CASSLDTSGSYEQYF. The CDR3 bases are TGCGCCAGCAGCTTGGATACTAGCGGGAGCTACGAGCAGTACTTC. This chain connects TRBV5-1 to TRBJ2-5; TRBD2 agrees at 11 bases. The J call may be incorrect, as the DNA end agrees better with TRBJ2-7. Looked up from germline, CDR1 is SGHRS and CDR2 is YFSETQ. The CDR3 loop spans 15 amino acids.

The chain combines TRBV18 with TRBJ2-3, with 7 bases matching TRBD2. The V segment lost 2 bases and the J segment 5 bases; nucleotides outside the gene matches: 7. Germline-derived CDR1 and CDR2 are KGHSH and LQKENI. This CDR3 has 15 residues. CDR3 in amino acids: CASSPLAGVRDTQYF. As DNA, the CDR3 is TGTGCCAGCTCACCATTGGCGGGAGTTAGAGATACGCAGTATTTT.

This clone appeared a few times. This sequence joins TRBV5-1 and TRBJ1-2; TRBD1 matches 7 bases. The V segment lost 4 bases and the J segment 2 bases; nucleotides outside the gene matches: 5. CDR1 and CDR2 from the germline V gene are SGHRS and YFSETQ. This CDR3 spans 14 amino acids. The CDR3 spells CASSGQAPNYGYTF. For the CDR3, the DNA is TGCGCCAGCAGCGGACAGGCGCCGAACTATGGCTACACCTTC.

This chain links TRBV6-1 with TRBJ1-1; D remains ambiguous. There are 14 residues in the CDR3. V was trimmed by 7 bases and J by 2 bases, leaving 14 bases between them. Germline CDR1 MNHNS, CDR2 SASEGT. CDR3 sequence: CASTPGRPNTEAFF. In DNA form, the CDR3 reads TGTGCCAGCACCCCTGGACGGCCAAACACTGAAGCTTTCTTT.

This chain links TRBV9 with TRBJ1-5, with D possibly TRBD1 on 6 matching bases. Germline-derived CDR1 and CDR2 are SGDLS and YYNGEE. This CDR3 spans 15 amino acids. The V end lost 0 bases, the J end lost 3 bases, and 10 bases lay between the germline ends. The CDR3 protein is CASSVGGANNQPQHF. The CDR3 bases are TGTGCCAGCAGCGTAGGGGGGGCTAACAATCAGCCCCAGCATTTT.

The chain is built from TRBV2 and TRBJ1-1; a weak D match, TRBD1 (6 bases). In germline, CDR1 is SNHLY, CDR2 FYNNEI. The CDR3 totals 12 residues. Trimming took off 3 bases at V and 5 bases at J, with 7 bases between the two ends. This CDR3 reads CASSDRGTEAFF. CDR3 nucleotide sequence: TGTGCCAGCAGTGACAGGGGAACTGAAGCTTTCTTT.